This record looks at one TCR beta chain sequence and its context. Its antigen remains unidentified. The data stem from a study of CD8 T cells in Susac syndrome. cDNA came from roughly 0.53 to 1 ug RNA primed by random hexamers. TCRdb re-called the immunoSEQ multiplex PCR reads with MiXCR, one entry per CDR3 protein. Counted here are roughly 100,000 distinct CDR3 sequences, approximately 96% occurring once; the ten biggest clones make up approximately 0.57%. Overall study results and limits: Total CD8+ repertoires held approximately 15 Susac-specific public clones, while CD8+ TEMRA repertoires held several.

Germline-derived CDR1 and CDR2 are MDHEN and SYDVKM. The CDR3 has 12 residues. Trimming cost V 4 bases and J 2 bases, with 5 bases left between them. J is TRBJ2-5 and V is TRBV28, with D unclear. Sequencing was performed on CD8+ T cells from PBMCs. The TCR originated in a human donor with Susac syndrome. The CDR3 DNA is TGTGCCAGCAGTTATGGTCAAGAGACCCAGTACTTC. Amino acids: CASSYGQETQYF.